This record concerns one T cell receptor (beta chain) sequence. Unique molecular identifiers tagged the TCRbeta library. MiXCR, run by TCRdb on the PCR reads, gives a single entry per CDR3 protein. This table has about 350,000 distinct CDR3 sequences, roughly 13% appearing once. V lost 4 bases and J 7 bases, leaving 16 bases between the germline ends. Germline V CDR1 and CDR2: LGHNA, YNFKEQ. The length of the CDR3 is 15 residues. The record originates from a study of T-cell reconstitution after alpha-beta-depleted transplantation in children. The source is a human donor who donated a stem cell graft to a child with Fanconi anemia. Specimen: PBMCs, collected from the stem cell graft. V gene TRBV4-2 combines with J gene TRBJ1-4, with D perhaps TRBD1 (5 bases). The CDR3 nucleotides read TGTGCCAGCAGCCTCGAGTGGGGGAAGATTGAAAAACTGTTTTTT. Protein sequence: CASSLEWGKIEKLFF.